This TCR beta chain was captured by sequencing in a study of vaccination and CD4 T cells after COVID-19 (dated by TCRdb to between 2022 and 2023). Looking at the study overall: Convalescent patients had a positive SARS-CoV-2 result on nasal swab PCR, and of these patients, several had mild disease and one had severe disease. Six males and four females were included in the convalescent cohort, with two Hispanic individuals, seven Caucasians, two Asians and one multiracial person represented. Each participant got two doses of either the Pfizer-BioNTech BNT162b2 vaccine (n=8) or the Moderna mRNA-1273 vaccine (n=2). Post-COVID blood samples were collected from convalescent patients a median of around 96 days after diagnosis, with a range of about 30 to 180 days. The time from the second vaccine dose to post-vaccine blood sampling had a median of roughly 70 days and ranged from about 12 to 241 days. In over 8 COVID-19 convalescent patients and a handful of infection-naive healthy vaccine recipients, the spike-specific CD4+ TCR repertoire before mRNA vaccination was compared with the repertoire after mRNA vaccination.

Libraries were constructed by PCR. Sequencing was carried out with an Illumina iSeq 100. The paper's data handling went like this. Non-productive sequences were filtered out, and CDR3s that did not start with C, did not end with F or W, or were shorter than 7 amino acids were discarded. Levenshtein distances (stringdist) and unrooted phylogenetic trees (ape) in R version 3.6.1 were used to assess CDR3 homology. TCRdb trimmed public reads at Q25 via fastp, called clones via MiXCR and kept in-frame beta chains. CDR3 protein duplicates are merged, each entry listing the most common genes and DNA. TCRdb's processing, not the authors', yielded these V and J calls. Present in this sample are approximately 19,000 distinct CDR3 sequences, around 64% of which were seen just once. The leading ten clones occupy about 1.1% of the sample. Reading the germline V gene (reference sequence) gives CDR1 MNHEY and CDR2 SMNVEV. Spanning cysteine to phenylalanine, the CDR3 consists of 13 amino acids. Here the CDR3 DNA is all that survives: 39 bases in frame from base 1. A distance of 8 bases separates the germline ends of V and J, which lose 0 bases and 9 bases respectively.

On the study overall, not on this receptor specifically: Nearly all vaccine-specific clones in convalescent patients (304 of 307) were mono-reactive for SARS-CoV-2 spike rather than cross-reactive with common cold coronaviruses. The study included relatively few convalescent patients and did not analyze early timepoints after natural infection. The median number of SARS-CoV-2-reactive clonotypes rose from about 23 after infection to 38 after vaccination, but the change was not significant. Among the post-vaccine SARS-CoV-2-reactive clones in convalescent patients, a median about 86% showed up only after vaccination, which suggests vaccine-specific priming.

As for this clonotype: No antigen is known for it. Per-nucleotide qualities are absent, and no much larger clonotype sits a single base away.

The positive SARS-CoV-2 PCR tests of the convalescent patients were dated from March to December 2020, before the Alpha, Beta and Delta variants emerged in the United States. Ficoll-Paque Plus gradient centrifugation was used to isolate PBMCs from whole blood, and the isolated PBMCs were then either used fresh or cryopreserved at -140C. This clonotype was obtained from a human donor who had recovered from COVID-19. The rearrangement combines TRBV27 with TRBJ2-2, with the identity of the D gene unclear. The specimen was CD4+ T cells from blood, collected after SARS-CoV-2 vaccination. The DNA is as follows: TGTGCCAGCAGTTTATCACCCAGCCGGGAGCTGTTTTTT. Translation gives CASSLSPSRELFF.